What follows describes a single T cell receptor beta chain. These data originate in a study of T cells in Graves' hyperthyroidism and ophthalmopathy. There were TCR beta CDR3 regions amplified from RNA transcripts. A first-round RT-PCR of the TCR CDR3 used the HTBI primer set. TCRdb processed the multiplex PCR reads anew with MiXCR; each CDR3 protein has one entry. The repertoire holds more than 250,000 distinct CDR3 sequences, 13% to 15% seen once, with 30% in the top ten. Sample: blood. The receptor comes from a woman aged 45 to 65 with Graves' hyperthyroidism that later progressed to Graves' ophthalmopathy.

The CDR3 DNA is TGCAGTGCTAGAGACCTACAGGGGGAAGAGCAGCCCCAGCATTTT. This sequence encodes CSARDLQGEEQPQHF. This chain joins TRBV20-1 and TRBJ1-5, with 8 bases that match TRBD1. The CDR3 sequence is 15 residues long. Germline values: CDR1 DFQATT, CDR2 SNEGSKA (reference sequence). After removal of 0 bases from V and 7 bases from J, the junction contained 8 bases not matched to a gene.